This is a list of T cell receptor beta chains from one sample in a study of cytomegalovirus exposure and HLA in healthy donors. Data came from immunoSEQ multiplex PCR; TCRdb stores just in-frame clones and leaves some out. The sample contains about 70,000 clones, more than 80% of which appear only once. The sample taken for sequencing was PBMCs. These TCRs come from a woman under 40 in good health and CMV-seronegative. Each CDR3 is given with its conserved first and last residue. Each record gives: V gene, clone size, J gene, D gene, CDR3 protein, CDR3 DNA. D genes are given only for firm matches. The listing skips clone size in some rows; elsewhere it reads once, few, many or a size class.

TRBV2	once	TRBJ2-1	.	CASSPRGASGSYNEQFF	TGTGCCAGCAGTCCCCGGGGGGCTAGCGGCTCCTACAATGAGCAGTTCTTC
TRBV6-4	.	TRBJ1-5	.	CASSDSGGEQPQHF	TGTGCCAGCAGTGACTCAGGAGGGGAGCAGCCCCAGCATTTT
TRBV11-2	few	TRBJ1-1	.	CASSSGTHTEAFF	TGTGCCAGCAGTTCCGGGACACACACTGAAGCTTTCTTT
TRBV19	.	TRBJ2-2	.	CASSITNTNTGELFF	TGTGCCAGTAGTATAACAAACACGAACACCGGGGAGCTGTTTTTT
TRBV5-1	.	TRBJ1-6	.	CASRGDDSPLHF	TGCGCCAGCAGGGGAGATGATTCACCCCTCCACTTT
TRBV18	.	TRBJ2-1	.	CASSPEAIIYNEQFF	TGTGCCAGCTCACCAGAAGCGATTATCTACAATGAGCAGTTCTTC
TRBV7-6	.	TRBJ2-7	TRBD2	CASSPGTSGGTYEQYF	TGTGCCAGCAGCCCCGGGACTAGCGGGGGCACCTACGAGCAGTACTTC
TRBV5-4	.	TRBJ2-7	.	CASSLAAGSSYEQYF	TGTGCCAGCAGCTTGGCTGCGGGATCCTCCTACGAGCAGTACTTC
TRBV15	once	TRBJ1-1	TRBD1	CATSRGDRGLDTEAFF	TGTGCCACCAGCAGAGGGGACAGGGGTCTGGACACTGAAGCTTTCTTT
TRBV7-9	.	TRBJ2-7	.	CASSFGSPGTYEQYF	TGTGCCAGCAGCTTTGGTAGTCCAGGCACCTACGAGCAGTACTTC
TRBV28	.	TRBJ1-5	TRBD1	CASNPATGGYQPQHF	TGTGCCAGTAACCCCGCGACAGGGGGCTATCAGCCCCAGCATTTT
TRBV5-6	.	TRBJ2-1	.	CASSSPDNEQFF	TGTGCCAGCAGCTCCCCAGACAATGAGCAGTTCTTC
TRBV5-8	.	TRBJ2-2	.	CASSTYLDTGELFF	TGTGCCAGCAGCACCTACCTCGACACCGGGGAGCTGTTTTTT
TRBV12-5	.	TRBJ1-5	TRBD1	CASGPNTGDSNQPQHF	TGTGCTAGTGGTCCGAACACAGGGGATAGCAATCAGCCCCAGCATTTT
TRBV7-9	.	TRBJ1-2	.	CASSLEGAGYGYTF	TGTGCCAGCAGCTTAGAAGGTGCAGGCTATGGCTACACCTTC
TRBV7-2	.	TRBJ2-7	TRBD2	CASSFASATSGGPYEQYF	TGTGCCAGCAGCTTCGCCTCCGCGACTAGCGGGGGCCCCTACGAGCAGTACTTC
TRBV6-6	.	TRBJ2-1	TRBD1	CASSYTDREGNEQFF	TGTGCCAGCAGTTACACGGACAGGGAAGGCAATGAGCAGTTCTTC
TRBV23-1	.	TRBJ1-5	TRBD1	CASSAGTDSNQPQHF	TGCGCCAGCAGTGCCGGGACAGATAGCAATCAGCCCCAGCATTTT
TRBV28	.	TRBJ2-3	TRBD2	CASSFVAGGARRTQYF	TGTGCCAGCAGTTTCGTAGCGGGGGGGGCGAGACGCACGCAGTATTTT
TRBV28	.	TRBJ2-7	.	CASGGLPREQYF	TGTGCCAGCGGGGGACTTCCCCGCGAGCAGTACTTC
TRBV4-3	.	TRBJ2-7	.	CASSQARGGPDEQYF	TGCGCCAGCAGCCAAGCAAGGGGGGGGCCCGACGAGCAGTACTTC
TRBV6-5	.	TRBJ1-2	.	CASSYSSEDGYTF	TGTGCCAGCAGTTACTCGAGTGAGGATGGCTACACCTTC
TRBV7-9	.	TRBJ2-5	TRBD2	CASSLLAGVGETQYF	TGTGCCAGCAGCTTACTAGCGGGAGTAGGGGAGACCCAGTACTTC
TRBV2	.	TRBJ2-7	TRBD2	CASSEGGGRPNHEQYF	TGTGCCAGCAGTGAAGGCGGCGGGAGGCCCAACCACGAGCAGTACTTC
TRBV9	few	TRBJ2-5	.	CASSVGPRVGGETQYF	TGTGCCAGCAGCGTCGGCCCCCGAGTGGGAGGTGAGACCCAGTACTTC
TRBV11-3	.	TRBJ2-7	.	CASSPSGFSPEQYF	TGTGCCAGCAGCCCCTCCGGGTTTTCCCCCGAGCAGTACTTC
TRBV7-5	.	TRBJ2-7	.	CVRSDRQGSYEQYF	TGTGTCAGAAGCGATCGACAGGGCTCCTACGAGCAGTACTTC
TRBV11-3	once	TRBJ2-2	TRBD2	CASSMGLENTGELFF	TGTGCCAGCAGCATGGGACTAGAGAACACCGGGGAGCTGTTTTTT
TRBV4-2	.	TRBJ2-7	.	CASSPRAPGVARSSYEQYF	TGTGCCAGCAGCCCAAGAGCCCCCGGAGTAGCGAGGAGCTCCTACGAGCAGTACTTC
TRBV11-2	.	TRBJ2-7	.	CASSLTGFEQYF	TGTGCCAGCAGCTTAACGGGTTTCGAGCAGTACTTC
TRBV18	.	TRBJ2-1	TRBD2	CASSATSGSYNEQFF	TGTGCCAGCTCAGCGACTAGCGGGAGCTACAATGAGCAGTTCTTC
TRBV5-6	few	TRBJ2-7	.	CASSSGRGAEQYF	TGTGCCAGCAGCTCTGGCCGGGGAGCCGAGCAGTACTTC
TRBV15	.	TRBJ1-5	.	CATSISSQPQHF	TGTGCCACCAGCATCTCTTCTCAGCCCCAGCATTTT
TRBV5-6	.	TRBJ2-7	TRBD1	CASSLLPGQGSYEQYF	TGTGCCAGCAGCCTTTTACCGGGACAGGGCTCCTACGAGCAGTACTTC
TRBV28	.	TRBJ1-2	.	CASSPPDSYGYTF	TGTGCCAGCAGTCCACCAGACAGCTATGGCTACACCTTC
TRBV2	few	TRBJ2-7	.	CASSAGSTYEQYF	TGTGCCAGCAGTGCGGGTTCAACCTACGAGCAGTACTTC
TRBV11-3	.	TRBJ2-7	TRBD2	CASSSESASGRVRKHYEQYF	TGTGCCAGCAGCTCCGAATCGGCTAGCGGGAGGGTCCGTAAGCATTACGAGCAGTACTTC
TRBV20-1	.	TRBJ1-6	.	CSSTASPLHF	TGCAGCTCTACCGCTTCACCCCTCCACTTT
TRBV9	.	TRBJ2-2	.	CASSVSSTGELFF	TGTGCCAGCAGCGTCAGTTCCACCGGGGAGCTGTTTTTT
TRBV19	.	TRBJ1-5	TRBD1	CASRPDRNSNQPQHF	TGTGCCAGTAGACCGGACAGGAATAGCAATCAGCCCCAGCATTTT
TRBV28	.	TRBJ2-7	TRBD2	CASSLTSGRIEQYF	TGTGCCAGCAGTCTGACTAGCGGGAGAATTGAGCAGTACTTC
TRBV5-4	.	TRBJ2-5	.	CASSFSGQETQYF	TGTGCCAGCAGCTTTTCGGGACAAGAGACCCAGTACTTC
TRBV7-7	.	TRBJ1-5	TRBD1	CASSLAGQPGDSNQPQHF	TGTGCTAGCAGCTTAGCGGGACAGCCAGGGGATAGCAATCAGCCCCAGCATTTT
TRBV5-1	once	TRBJ1-2	TRBD1	CASSPRQGGGYTF	TGCGCCAGCAGCCCCCGACAGGGAGGTGGCTACACCTTC
TRBV2	.	TRBJ2-7	TRBD1	CASSGLQGAFSEQYF	TGTGCCAGCAGTGGGCTACAGGGGGCCTTTAGCGAGCAGTACTTC
TRBV27	once	TRBJ2-7	.	CASKWTASLYEQYF	TGTGCCAGCAAATGGACAGCAAGTTTATACGAGCAGTACTTC
TRBV6-5	.	TRBJ1-2	TRBD1	CASSYGQGDGYTF	TGTGCCAGCAGTTACGGGCAGGGGGATGGCTACACCTTC
TRBV7-9	.	TRBJ1-3	.	CASSLPGTGNTIYF	TGTGCCAGCAGCTTACCGGGGACTGGAAACACCATATATTTT
TRBV19	.	TRBJ1-5	TRBD1	CASSGTGRRGVYSNQPQHF	TGTGCCAGTAGTGGGACAGGGCGTCGAGGGGTCTATAGCAATCAGCCCCAGCATTTT
TRBV6-1	.	TRBJ2-1	.	CASSTRDYNEQFF	TGTGCCAGCAGTACCCGGGACTACAATGAGCAGTTCTTC
TRBV28	once	TRBJ1-1	.	CASSLGGVVNTEAFF	TGTGCCAGCAGTTTGGGAGGGGTTGTGAACACTGAAGCTTTCTTT
TRBV14	.	TRBJ1-1	.	CASSLRIRIYTEAFF	TGTGCCAGCAGCCTCCGAATCAGGATTTACACTGAAGCTTTCTTT
TRBV4-1	.	TRBJ2-1	.	CASSQAQSGTSYNEQFF	TGCGCCAGCAGCCAAGCCCAATCCGGGACTTCCTACAATGAGCAGTTCTTC
TRBV19	.	TRBJ1-2	.	CASSRGGTTFYGYTF	TGTGCCAGTAGTAGGGGGGGAACAACTTTTTATGGCTACACCTTC